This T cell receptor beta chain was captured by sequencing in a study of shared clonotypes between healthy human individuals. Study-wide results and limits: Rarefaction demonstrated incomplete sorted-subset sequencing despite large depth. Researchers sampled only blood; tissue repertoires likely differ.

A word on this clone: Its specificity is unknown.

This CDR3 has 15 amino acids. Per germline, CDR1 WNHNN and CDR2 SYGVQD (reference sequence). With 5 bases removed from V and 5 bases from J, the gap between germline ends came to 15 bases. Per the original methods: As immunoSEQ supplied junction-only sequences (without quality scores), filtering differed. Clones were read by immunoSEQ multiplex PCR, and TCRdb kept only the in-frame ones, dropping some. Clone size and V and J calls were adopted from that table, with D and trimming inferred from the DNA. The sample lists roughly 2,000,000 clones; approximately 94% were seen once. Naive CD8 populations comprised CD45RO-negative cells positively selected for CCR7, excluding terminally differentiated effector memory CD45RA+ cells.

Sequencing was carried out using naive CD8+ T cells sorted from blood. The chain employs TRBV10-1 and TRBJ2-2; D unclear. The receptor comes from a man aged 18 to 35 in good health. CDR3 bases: TGCGCCAGCAGTTCAGTCGACGACCCGACCGGGGAGCTGTTTTTT. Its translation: CASSSVDDPTGELFF.